What follows are 8 T cell receptor beta chains derived from one specimen sequenced in a study of shared clonotypes between healthy human individuals. Using immunoSEQ multiplex PCR, the repertoire was profiled, and TCRdb retains in-frame clones only, with some absent. The table has some 1,100,000 clones, more than 75% seen once. The specimen sequenced was memory CD4+ T cells from PBMCs. Sample subset: CD45RA-negative fraction. Receptor source: a man aged 18-30 years in good health. Some clones in this sample may be carry-over from other donors' samples.

The chain links TRBV5-1 to TRBJ2-7; D is unresolved. Trimming cost V 0 bases and J 0 bases, with 10 bases left between them. This CDR3 spans 15 amino acids. The germline CDR1 and CDR2 sequences are SGHRS and YFSETQ. The CDR3, as DNA: TGCGCCAGCAGCTTGGTGGCCAGCAGCTCCTACGAGCAGTACTTC. Protein: CASSLVASSSYEQYF.

The rearrangement uses TRBV9 and TRBJ1-1; D perhaps matches TRBD1 (6 bases). Germline V lookup: CDR1 SGDLS, CDR2 YYNGEE. CDR3 length: 16 amino acids. Trimming took 0 bases from V and 1 from J, leaving 13 bases between them. The CDR3 reads CASSVATGFGNTEAFF. CDR3 sequence (DNA): TGTGCCAGCAGCGTAGCTACAGGGTTCGGGAACACTGAAGCTTTCTTT. Combining the CDR3 with reference TRBV9 and TRBJ1-1 gives the whole variable domain DSGVTQTPKHLITATGQRVTLRCSPRSGDLSVYWYQQSLDQGLQFLIQYYNGEERAKGNILERFSAQQFPDLHSELNLSSLELGDSALYFCASSVATGFGNTEAFFGQGTRLTVV.

This chain uses TRBV7-9 with TRBJ2-5, with 7 bases that match TRBD2. The CDR3 consists of 14 residues. V shed 4 bases, J shed 5 bases, and the junction held 7 bases outside the gene matches. Germline values: CDR1 SEHNR, CDR2 FQNEAQ (reference sequence). The CDR3 DNA reads TGTGCCAGCAGCTCCGGGGACGGGAGGGAGACCCAGTACTTC. Protein sequence: CASSSGDGRETQYF.

Here the CDR3 DNA reads TGTGCCAGCTCACCACGGGGAAGGGCTGACAATGAGCAGTTCTTC. Its translation is CASSPRGRADNEQFF. The gene calls are TRBV18 and TRBJ2-1; D gene unclear. In germline, CDR1 is KGHSH, CDR2 LQKENI. V lost 1 base and J lost 5, with 12 bases in between. CDR3 length equals 15 residues.

The genes are TRBV27 and TRBJ1-2; 7 nucleotides match TRBD1. Trimming at V came to 6 bases and at J to 3 bases, leaving 10 bases not matched to a gene. The CDR3 runs to 15 residues. CDR1 and CDR2 from the germline V gene are MNHEY and SMNVEV (reference sequence). CDR3 DNA sequence: TGTGCCAGCAGCCGACTGGGACAGTCCCACTATGGCTACACCTTC. Protein: CASSRLGQSHYGYTF.

The rearrangement uses TRBV9 and TRBJ2-5; tentatively, D is TRBD1 or TRBD2 (5 bases each). The CDR3 is 14 amino acids. Germline CDR1 and CDR2: SGDLS and YYNGEE. Deletions cut 7 bases from V and 4 bases from J, with 17 bases between. CDR3 region: CASGWDPRGETQYF. The CDR3 nucleotides are TGTGCCAGCGGCTGGGACCCCCGGGGAGAGACCCAGTACTTC.

This clone was recorded only once. This may come from a read error, since a much larger clone is one base off. The DNA for the CDR3 is TGTGCCAGCAGGCCAACAGGGGCAGATACGCAGTATTTT. Its protein product is CASRPTGADTQYF. This chain links TRBV7-9 with TRBJ2-3; 7 bases align to TRBD1. The CDR3 spans 13 residues. J was trimmed by 4 bases and V by 6 bases; bases with no gene match: 4. CDR1 and CDR2 from the germline V gene are SEHNR and FQNEAQ (reference sequence).

The V and J genes are TRBV2 and TRBJ2-1; 11 bases match TRBD1. The J segment lost 4 bases and the V segment lost 10 bases, leaving 3 bases of the junction unmatched. The length of the CDR3 is 13 residues. The V gene's germline CDR1 is SNHLY and CDR2 FYNNEI. The CDR3 reads CATDRGPYNEQFF. The CDR3 DNA follows: TGTGCCACGGACAGGGGGCCTTACAATGAGCAGTTCTTC.